Listed here are 27 T cell receptor beta chains from one sample, sequenced in a study of CD8+CD57+ T cells in acquired aplastic anemia. According to the study, genomic DNA was the template for TCR beta VDJ and CDR3 profiling. TCRdb reanalysed the reads using MiXCR and keeps one entry per CDR3 protein. Among about 62,000 distinct CDR3 sequences listed, 50% to 70% were seen once. Sample: sorted CD4+, CD8+, or CD8+CD57+ T cells (not recorded which) from PBMCs. Source of these receptors: a human donor in good health, serving as a control.

This clonotype has just a few counts. A much larger clonotype is one base distant, so this may be a read error. The V gene is TRBV6-2 or TRBV6-3, the J gene TRBJ2-3, with a possible D match to TRBD1 (5 bases). Germline-derived CDR1 and CDR2 are MNHEY and SVGEGT. V dropped 0 bases and J dropped 1 base, with 14 bases sitting between them. The CDR3 has 17 amino acids. The chain's CDR3 is CASSYSAGRWGTDTQYF. For the CDR3, the DNA is TGTGCCAGCAGTTACTCTGCAGGGCGATGGGGCACAGATACGCAGTATTTT.

This clonotype was counted many times. The V gene is TRBV20-1, the J gene TRBJ2-1; D gene uncertain. The CDR3 sequence is 10 residues long. Trimming removed 7 bases from V and 5 bases from J, with 6 bases in between. Germline assignment: CDR1 DFQATT and CDR2 SNEGSKA (reference sequence). CDR3 protein: CSGEDNEQFF. DNA for the CDR3: TGCAGTGGGGAAGACAATGAGCAGTTCTTC.

This clonotype was recorded once. A much larger clone lies a single base off, so this may be a read error. CDR3 residues: CASNRLRGRGQPQHF. Written as DNA, the CDR3 is TGTGCCAGCAATCGATTAAGGGGTAGGGGTCAGCCCCAGCATTTT. This chain links TRBV28 with TRBJ1-5; maybe TRBD1 (5 bases). Germline assignment: CDR1 MDHEN and CDR2 SYDVKM. The CDR3 consists of 15 residues. Trimming shortened V by 7 bases and J by 6 bases, and 19 bases separated the two germline ends. Looking up the rest from reference TRBV28 and TRBJ1-5 gives the full variable domain: DVKVTQSSRYLVKRTGEKVFLECVQDMDHENMFWYRQDPGLGLRLIYFSYDVKMKEKGDIPEGYSVSREKKERFSLILESASTNQTSMYLCASNRLRGRGQPQHFGDGTRLSIL.

This clonotype came up many times. V and J are TRBV9 and TRBJ2-7; TRBD2 agrees at 8 bases. Germline CDR1 and CDR2: SGDLS and YYNGEE. The J segment lost 4 bases and the V segment lost 2 bases, leaving 11 bases of the junction unmatched. There are 16 residues in the CDR3. CDR3 loop: CASSVESTSVGYEQYF. The DNA of the CDR3 is TGTGCCAGCAGCGTCGAATCGACTAGCGTTGGTTACGAGCAGTACTTC.

This clonotype was detected a few times. The chain recombines TRBV10-3 with TRBJ1-1, with D maybe TRBD1 (6 bases). V was trimmed by 4 bases and J by 2 bases, leaving 11 bases between them. The germline V gene has CDR1 ENHRY and CDR2 SYGVKD. The CDR3 length is 14 residues. The CDR3 protein is CAISGGGGNTEAFF. DNA for the CDR3: TGTGCCATCAGTGGCGGGGGGGGCAACACTGAAGCTTTCTTT.

This clonotype has at least ten counts. The V gene is TRBV6-1, the J gene TRBJ1-1, with D maybe TRBD1 (5 bases). The V end lost 6 bases, the J end lost 5 bases, and 7 bases lay between the germline ends. The germline gives CDR1 MNHNS, CDR2 SASEGT. The length of the CDR3 is 11 residues. CDR3 nucleotide sequence: TGTGCCAGCAGGGGGCCGACTGAAGCTTTCTTT. Residues: CASRGPTEAFF.

This clonotype was detected ten times or more. CDR3 bases: TGTGCCAGCAGCTCACAGGCTCTAAGCACAGATACGCAGTATTTT. Protein: CASSSQALSTDTQYF. V is TRBV7-9 and J is TRBJ2-3; D might be TRBD1 (5 bases). Germline V CDR1 and CDR2: SEHNR, FQNEAQ (reference sequence). The CDR3 consists of 15 residues. V was cut by 4 bases and J by 0 bases, with 11 bases left in between.

V is TRBV9 and J is TRBJ1-3; 9 nucleotides line up with TRBD1. The germline gives CDR1 SGDLS, CDR2 YYNGEE. The CDR3 is 12 amino acids. V lost 7 bases, J lost 7 bases, and 3 bases stayed unmatched. The CDR3 is CASGQGMNTIYF. CDR3 sequence (DNA): TGTGCCAGCGGACAGGGGATGAACACCATATATTTT.

By share, this clonotype counts as medium-sized. The chain's CDR3 is CASSVDRFQPQHF. The CDR3 coding sequence is TGTGCCAGCAGCGTCGACAGGTTTCAGCCCCAGCATTTT. The rearrangement joins TRBV7-2 to TRBJ1-5, with D tentatively TRBD1 (6 bases). The CDR3 is 13 amino acids. Between the trimmed V and J ends, which lost 5 bases and 6 bases, there was a span of 11 bases. Germline V lookup: CDR1 SGHTA, CDR2 FQGNSA.

The chain's CDR3 is CASSRHANQPQHF. CDR3 sequence (DNA): TGTGCCAGTAGTCGGCATGCCAATCAGCCCCAGCATTTT. The chain is built from TRBV19 and TRBJ1-5; D remains unclear. Per the germline V gene, CDR1 is LNHDA and CDR2 is SQIVND (reference sequence). This CDR3 is 13 amino acids long. Trimming left V 5 bases short and J 3 bases short, with 8 bases between.

The rearrangement uses TRBV29-1 and TRBJ2-7; D remains unclear. Germline assignment: CDR1 SQVTM and CDR2 ANQGSEA. V was clipped by 3 bases and J by 2 bases, with 8 bases between them. The CDR3 is made up of 12 amino acids. The CDR3 region has the DNA TGCAGCGTTGACGGCGGTGCCTACGAGCAGTACTTC. It specifies CSVDGGAYEQYF.

This clonotype was found a few times. The V and J genes are TRBV29-1 and TRBJ1-6; 7 positions agree with TRBD1. The trim removed 8 bases at V and 9 bases at J, leaving 7 bases unmatched. Germline loops: CDR1 SQVTM, CDR2 ANQGSEA. CDR3 length: 12 amino acids. The CDR3 loop is CSLGRDSSPLHF. The CDR3 nucleotides read TGCAGCTTGGGCAGGGACAGTTCACCCCTCCACTTT.

This chain uses TRBV15 with TRBJ1-1; D gene uncertain. Germline V gives CDR1 LNHNV, CDR2 YYDKDF (reference sequence). The CDR3 runs to 16 residues. Deletions cut 4 bases from V and 2 bases from J, with 17 bases between. DNA of the CDR3: TGTGCCACCAGCAAAAGAACGGTGTCGAACAACACTGAAGCTTTCTTT. This gives the protein CATSKRTVSNNTEAFF.

V and J are TRBV25-1 and TRBJ2-3; 8 positions agree with TRBD1. The CDR3 spans 14 residues. Germline V lookup: CDR1 MGHDK, CDR2 SYGVNS. J lost 1 base, V lost 4 bases, and 1 base had no gene match. CDR3 in amino acids: CASSGQGRTDTQYF. CDR3 nucleotide sequence: TGTGCCAGCAGTGGACAGGGGCGCACAGATACGCAGTATTTT.

At least ten counts were recorded for this clonotype. V usage is TRBV7-9 and J usage is TRBJ2-2, with a possible D match to TRBD2 (5 bases). The ends were cut back, 1 base at V and 13 bases at J, with 13 bases in the middle. The CDR3 consists of 13 residues. In germline, CDR1 is SEHNR, CDR2 FQNEAQ (reference sequence). CDR3 in amino acids: CASSLGQVAGLFF. CDR3 in DNA: TGTGCCAGCAGCTTAGGTCAGGTCGCGGGGCTGTTTTTT. The complete variable domain, with remaining parts taken from reference TRBV7-9 and TRBJ2-2, reads DTGVSQNPRHKITKRGQNVTFRCDPISEHNRLYWYRQTLGQGPEFLTYFQNEAQLEKSRLLSDRFSAERPKGSFSTLEIQRTEQGDSAMYLCASSLGQVAGLFFGEGSRLTVL.

A remark on this clonotype: Because it lacks the conserved phenylalanine or tryptophan at the end, this CDR3 is likely a read error. The chain is built from TRBV2 and TRBJ1-6; D unclear. V was pared by 4 bases and J by 10 bases, with 11 bases between. CDR3 length equals 13 residues. CDR1 and CDR2 from the germline V gene are SNHLY and FYNNEI. The DNA for the CDR3 is TGTGCCAGCAGTGTAGCCCCCAACTCACCCCTCCACTCT. Translated: CASSVAPNSPLHS.

CDR3 DNA sequence: TGTGCCAGCGGGGACAGGGCGGACTATGGCTACACCTTC. The encoded protein is CASGDRADYGYTF. The chain uses TRBV2 and TRBJ1-2, with 9 positions matching TRBD1. Losses at the gene ends were 8 bases for V and 3 bases for J; bases not matched to a gene: 4. The germline gives CDR1 SNHLY, CDR2 FYNNEI. The CDR3 loop spans 13 amino acids.

The chain joins TRBV29-1 to TRBJ2-5; a weak D match, TRBD1 (6 bases). The CDR3 is 14 residues long. The V gene's germline CDR1 is SQVTM and CDR2 ANQGSEA. Deletions cut 5 bases from V and 4 bases from J, with 17 bases between. This chain's CDR3 is CSVIRPGAGETQYF. The CDR3 DNA is TGCAGCGTTATTAGGCCAGGGGCGGGAGAGACCCAGTACTTC. The full variable domain, with the rest looked up from reference TRBV29-1 and TRBJ2-5, is SAVISQKPSRDICQRGTSLTIQCQVDSQVTMMFWYRQQPGQSLTLIATANQGSEATYESGFVIDKFPISRPNLTFSTLTVSNMSPEDSSIYLCSVIRPGAGETQYFGPGTRLLVL.

This clonotype was counted many times. The chain combines TRBV6-4 with TRBJ2-7; 7 bases fit TRBD2. The length of the CDR3 is 15 residues. V trimming: 2 bases; J trimming: 5 bases; junction bases outside the gene matches: 9. Germline V gene data show CDR1 as MRHNA and CDR2 as SNTAGT. Here the CDR3 reads CASSDEAGEEDEQYF. In DNA, the CDR3 is TGTGCCAGCAGTGACGAGGCGGGAGAAGAGGACGAGCAGTACTTC.

The J gene is TRBJ1-4, the V gene TRBV19; D unclear. Germline V gene sequence: CDR1 LNHDA, CDR2 SQIVND (reference sequence). The CDR3 covers 15 residues. V dropped 1 base and J dropped 5 bases, with 11 bases sitting between them. CDR3 sequence reads: CASSIVGLLNEKLFF. In nucleotides, the CDR3 is TGTGCCAGTAGTATAGTTGGACTACTAAATGAAAAACTGTTTTTT.

V gene TRBV5-4 combines with J gene TRBJ1-2, with a weak D call TRBD1 (5 bases). Trimming pared 0 bases from V and 7 bases from J, leaving 10 bases between. The germline V gene has CDR1 SGHNT and CDR2 YYREEE (reference sequence). CDR3 length: 13 residues. CDR3 protein: CASSLVGAGGYTF. The CDR3 DNA is TGTGCCAGCAGCTTGGTAGGGGCGGGTGGCTACACCTTC. Variable domain in full (rest from reference TRBV5-4 and TRBJ1-2): ETGVTQSPTHLIKTRGQQVTLRCSSQSGHNTVSWYQQALGQGPQFIFQYYREEENGRGNFPPRFSGLQFPNYSSELNVNALELDDSALYLCASSLVGAGGYTFGSGTRLTVV.

In this sample, this clonotype turned up many times. The germline gene is not matched at one end of the junction; a read error may be the cause. The V and J genes are TRBV12-3 or TRBV12-4 and TRBJ2-1; TRBD2 might be the D (5 bases). This CDR3 has 16 residues. The CDR3 region is CASSPLSSASDNEQFF. The CDR3 DNA reads TGTGCCAGCAGTCCTCTTAGTAGCGCCTCCGACAATGAGCAGTTCTTC.

This clonotype was counted at least ten times. The chain links TRBV20-1 to TRBJ2-1; 9 nucleotides match TRBD2. There are 14 residues in the CDR3. The germline V gene encodes CDR1 DFQATT and CDR2 SNEGSKA (reference sequence). Germline trimming cut 2 bases from V and 6 bases from J; bases unmatched to any gene: 5. The chain's CDR3 is CSARPSGRPNEQFF. CDR3 coding DNA: TGCAGTGCTAGACCCAGCGGGAGGCCCAATGAGCAGTTCTTC.

The gene calls are TRBV7-8 and TRBJ1-6; D is ambiguous. This CDR3 spans 12 amino acids. Germline-derived CDR1 and CDR2 are SGHVS and FQNEAQ. Between the trimmed V and J ends, which lost 3 bases and 6 bases, there was a span of 3 bases. The CDR3 region has the DNA TGTGCCAGCAGCTTTACTAATTCACCCCTCCACTTT. This translates into CASSFTNSPLHF.

This clonotype was seen at least ten times. The rearrangement links TRBV5-1 to TRBJ1-1, with D perhaps matching TRBD1 (5 bases). V lost 0 bases and J 9 bases, leaving 15 bases between the germline ends. This CDR3 has 14 amino acids. Germline V gene lookup returns CDR1 SGHRS and CDR2 YFSETQ. The CDR3 sequence: CASSLVGGEAQAFF. As DNA, the CDR3 is TGCGCCAGCAGCTTGGTGGGGGGGGAGGCTCAAGCTTTCTTT.

The chain combines TRBV7-2 with TRBJ1-1; TRBD1 aligns across 11 bases. The trim removed 0 bases at V and 5 bases at J, leaving 2 bases unmatched. Germline V lookup: CDR1 SGHTA, CDR2 FQGNSA. There are 15 residues in the CDR3. DNA for the CDR3: TGTGCCAGCAGCTTAGCGGGGACAGGGGGTACTGAAGCTTTCTTT. It translates to CASSLAGTGGTEAFF. Full variable domain (remainder filled in from reference TRBV7-2 and TRBJ1-1): GAGVSQSPSNKVTEKGKDVELRCDPISGHTALYWYRQSLGQGLEFLIYFQGNSAPDKSGLPSDRFSAERTGGSVSTLTIQRTQQEDSAVYLCASSLAGTGGTEAFFGQGTRLTVV.

The V and J genes are TRBV25-1 and TRBJ1-3; tentatively, D is TRBD1 (6 bases). V was shortened by 4 bases and J by 2 bases, with 9 bases between the two germline ends. The CDR3 is 14 residues long. Germline V gives CDR1 MGHDK, CDR2 SYGVNS. The CDR3 sequence: CASSGPGAGNTIYF. CDR3 bases: TGTGCCAGCAGTGGGCCAGGGGCTGGAAACACCATATATTTT.